This T cell receptor beta chain derives from a study of shared clonotypes between healthy human individuals. The CDR3 is 15 residues long. Germline CDR1 reads SNHLY; CDR2 reads FYNNEI. Losses at the gene ends were 7 bases for V and 2 bases for J; bases not matched to a gene: 10. Splitting of each subset's genomic DNA was done evenly across several immunoSEQ plates. The assay was immunoSEQ multiplex PCR, and TCRdb's table has in-frame clones only and misses some. The table records approximately 2.3 million clones, approximately 93% of them present only once. A CD45RA-negative memory subset and a CD45RA+ naive subset were separated from the CD4+ cells.

The sequence derives from a man aged 18 to 29 in good health. Some clones in this sample may be carry-over from other donors' samples. This chain uses TRBV2 with TRBJ2-7; 8 nucleotides line up with TRBD1. Sequencing input: naive CD4+ T cells from PBMCs. The subset: CD45RA+ positively selected. Here the CDR3 reads CASNLAGTGAYEQYF. The CDR3 nucleotides read TGTGCCAGCAACCTCGCCGGGACAGGAGCCTACGAGCAGTACTTC.